The 19 T cell receptor beta chains given below trace back to one sample, sequenced in a study of T cell responses to AZD1222 COVID-19 vaccine. Clones were read by immunoSEQ multiplex PCR, and TCRdb kept only the in-frame ones, dropping some. Of around 60,000 clones in the sample, 90% to 95% were seen once. This specimen consisted of peripheral blood, obtained 28 days after the second dose of the MenACWY control vaccine. These receptor sequences come from an adult who received the MenACWY meningococcal vaccine as a control.

A single count supports this clone. CDR3 nucleotide sequence: TGTGCCAGCAGCTTATTAGGGGACAATGAGCAGTTCTTC. Its protein is CASSLLGDNEQFF. This chain joins TRBV11-1 and TRBJ2-1, with D possibly matching TRBD1 (5 bases). The CDR3 sequence is 13 residues long. CDR1 and CDR2 from the germline V gene are SGHAT and FQDESV (reference sequence). V lost 2 bases and J 5 bases, leaving 7 bases between the germline ends. Full variable domain (missing parts from reference TRBV11-1 and TRBJ2-1): EAEVAQSPRYKITEKSQAVAFWCDPISGHATLYWYRQILGQGPELLVQFQDESVVDDSQLPKDRFSAERLKGVDSTLKIQPAELGDSAMYLCASSLLGDNEQFFGPGTRLTVL.

This chain links TRBV6-2 or TRBV6-3 with TRBJ1-3; D possibly corresponds to TRBD1 (5 bases). Trimming stripped 6 bases from V and 0 bases from J, with 15 bases between. The CDR3 covers 16 residues. CDR1 is MNHEY and CDR2 is SVGEGT in the germline V gene. The CDR3 is CASSRIQENSGNTIYF. The CDR3 DNA is TGTGCCAGCAGCCGAATACAGGAGAACTCTGGAAACACCATATATTTT.

This chain links TRBV20-1 with TRBJ2-1; the D is unclear. The CDR3 spans 10 residues. CDR1 is DFQATT and CDR2 is SNEGSKA in the germline V gene (reference sequence). V lost 3 bases, J lost 6 bases, and 3 bases lay in between. The CDR3: CSARFNEQFF. The CDR3 bases are TGCAGTGCTAGGTTCAATGAGCAGTTCTTC.

The rearrangement joins TRBV18 to TRBJ1-1; TRBD1 might be the D (5 bases). The CDR3 has 13 residues. Germline V gene data show CDR1 as KGHSH and CDR2 as LQKENI. Trimming stripped 1 base from V and 6 bases from J, with 9 bases between. The DNA for the CDR3 is TGTGCCAGCTCACCACAGTTCAGGGCTGAAGCTTTCTTT. Its protein is CASSPQFRAEAFF.

This chain connects TRBV12-3 or TRBV12-4 to TRBJ2-7; D gene ambiguous. The ends were cut back, 6 bases at V and 6 bases at J, with 9 bases in the middle. CDR3 size: 11 residues. CDR3 residues: CASSFLGEQYF. In nucleotides, the CDR3 is TGTGCCAGCAGCTTCTTAGGCGAGCAGTACTTC.

The chain employs TRBV2 and TRBJ1-1, with D possibly matching TRBD1 (6 bases). Germline assignment: CDR1 SNHLY and CDR2 FYNNEI. V was trimmed by 8 bases and J by 0 bases, leaving 19 bases between them. This CDR3 region has 16 residues. The CDR3 reads CASLPRGRVMNTEAFF. The CDR3 coding sequence is TGTGCCAGCCTCCCGAGGGGGAGGGTCATGAACACTGAAGCTTTCTTT.

The chain couples TRBV27 to TRBJ2-2, with 7 positions matching TRBD1. This CDR3 is 16 amino acids long. Germline V gene data show CDR1 as MNHEY and CDR2 as SMNVEV (reference sequence). With 3 bases clipped from V and 1 base from J, the junction kept 5 bases outside the gene matches. The chain's CDR3 is CASSLSPGGNTGELFF. The CDR3 DNA is TGTGCCAGCAGTTTGTCCCCAGGGGGGAACACCGGGGAGCTGTTTTTT.

This clone was picked up one time. The V gene is TRBV3-1 (or the pseudogene TRBV3-2), the J gene TRBJ1-1; perhaps TRBD1 as D (6 bases). Germline V CDR1 and CDR2: LGHDT, YNNKEL (reference sequence). V shed 0 bases and J shed 12 bases, with 17 bases lying between them. This CDR3 has 14 residues. The CDR3 region has the DNA TGTGCCAGCAGCCAAGATTGGGGGGCAGCGACGACTTTCTTT. It translates to CASSQDWGAATTFF.

The chain links TRBV5-1 to TRBJ2-1; weak D call: TRBD2 (6 bases). The CDR3 consists of 15 residues. Germline V gives CDR1 SGHRS, CDR2 YFSETQ. The V end lost 4 bases, the J end lost 9 bases, and 20 bases lay between the germline ends. For the CDR3, the DNA is TGCGCCAGCAGCCGAACGACTAGGATTGAGAGTGAGCAGTTCTTC. Its protein product is CASSRTTRIESEQFF. Based on the CDR3 plus reference TRBV5-1 and TRBJ2-1, the full variable domain is KAGVTQTPRYLIKTRGQQVTLSCSPISGHRSVSWYQQTPGQGLQFLFEYFSETQRNKGNFPGRFSGRQFSNSRSEMNVSTLELGDSALYLCASSRTTRIESEQFFGPGTRLTVL.

The chain uses TRBV6-5 and TRBJ2-7; the match to TRBD1 covers 9 bases. The CDR3 covers 15 residues. CDR1 and CDR2 (germline): MNHEY, SVGAGI. Trimming removed 7 bases from V and 3 bases from J; junction bases left unmatched: 10. CDR3 sequence reads: CASILWPGQGYEQYF. The CDR3 DNA sequence: TGTGCCAGCATTCTTTGGCCGGGACAGGGCTACGAGCAGTACTTC.

This clone has just one count. The chain uses TRBV2 and TRBJ1-5; D is unresolved. Trimming removed 7 bases at V and 4 bases at J, with 8 bases between. Germline V lookup: CDR1 SNHLY, CDR2 FYNNEI. The CDR3 is 12 residues long. CDR3 coding DNA: TGTGCCAGCAATCCAAAGAATCAGCCCCAGCATTTT. Protein: CASNPKNQPQHF.

A single count supports this clone. In nucleotides, the CDR3 is TGTGCCATCAGGACCGGGGGAGCGAATGAGCAGTTCTTC. Amino acids: CAIRTGGANEQFF. V and J are TRBV10-3 and TRBJ2-1; TRBD2 is a possible D gene (6 bases). There are 13 residues in the CDR3. Trimming removed 6 bases from V and 7 bases from J, with 13 bases in between. The germline CDR1 and CDR2 sequences are ENHRY and SYGVKD.

This rearrangement joins TRBV28 to TRBJ1-5; no reliable D call. The CDR3 spans 21 residues. Trimming cost V 4 bases and J 0 bases, with 28 bases left between them. In germline, CDR1 is MDHEN, CDR2 SYDVKM. DNA for the CDR3: TGTGCCAGCAGTTCCCAAATCCTCGACACCGCTAGGATAAGTAGCAATCAGCCCCAGCATTTT. Translating gives CASSSQILDTARISSNQPQHF.

CDR3 DNA: TGTGCCAGTAGAACGGGAGGAAGCAATCAGCCCCAGCATTTT. Amino acids: CASRTGGSNQPQHF. The J gene is TRBJ1-5, the V gene TRBV19, with D hard to call. This CDR3 has 14 residues. Germline V gene lookup returns CDR1 LNHDA and CDR2 SQIVND (reference sequence). V gave up 6 bases and J gave up 1 base, with 10 bases separating them.

This clone was picked up one time. This sequence joins TRBV15 and TRBJ1-1; possible D gene TRBD1, 5 bases. The length of the CDR3 is 13 residues. Trimming took 0 bases from V and 8 from J, leaving 10 bases between them. CDR1 is LNHNV and CDR2 is YYDKDF in the germline V gene (reference sequence). The CDR3 nucleotides are TGTGCCACCAGCAGAGATCAGAGACAGGAAGCTTTCTTT. The encoded protein is CATSRDQRQEAFF.

The chain has TRBV6-5 and TRBJ1-1; no clear D. This CDR3 comprises 10 residues. V lost 6 bases to trimming and J lost 1 base, with 0 bases between them. From germline, CDR1 is MNHEY and CDR2 SVGAGI. The CDR3 sequence: CASRNTEAFF. CDR3 sequence (DNA): TGTGCCAGCAGGAACACTGAAGCTTTCTTT.

The chain is built from TRBV30 and TRBJ1-3; tentatively, D is TRBD1 (5 bases). Germline V gene sequence: CDR1 GTSNPN, CDR2 SVGIG (reference sequence). V lost 5 bases, J lost 2 bases, and 13 bases lay in between. This CDR3 spans 14 amino acids. CDR3: CAWEAATAGNTIYF. CDR3 in DNA: TGTGCCTGGGAGGCGGCGACAGCTGGAAACACCATATATTTT.

The gene calls are TRBV5-1 and TRBJ2-5; 7 nucleotides agree with TRBD1. In germline, CDR1 is SGHRS, CDR2 YFSETQ. The J segment lost 5 bases and the V segment lost 3 bases, leaving 7 bases of the junction unmatched. This CDR3 has 14 residues. In DNA form, the CDR3 reads TGCGCCAGCAGCTCAGGATTACAGGGGGAGACCCAGTACTTC. Residues: CASSSGLQGETQYF.

The rearrangement joins TRBV10-3 to TRBJ1-5; D ambiguous. Germline-derived CDR1 and CDR2 are ENHRY and SYGVKD. The ends were cut back, 3 bases at V and 0 bases at J, with 6 bases in the middle. The CDR3 runs 14 residues. In nucleotides, the CDR3 is TGTGCCATCAGTGACCGGGGTAGCAATCAGCCCCAGCATTTT. Residues: CAISDRGSNQPQHF.